This T cell receptor beta chain was sequenced during a study of T-cell memory formation after mild COVID-19. The study's findings and limits: Specificity for SARS-CoV-2 was not confirmed among the second-wave clones peaking on day 37. Day 15 to 85 contracting clones showed balanced CD4/CD8; day 15 to 37 expanders favored CD4+. Clones which contracted sat mainly in CM and EM if CD4+, and in EMRA if CD8+.

Between the trimmed V and J ends, which lost 6 bases and 0 bases, there was a span of 12 bases. This CDR3 spans 15 amino acids. Germline assignment: CDR1 MNHEY and CDR2 SVGAGI. For this clonotype: Its antigen is unknown.

TCR alpha and TCR beta cDNA libraries with sample barcodes and UMIs came from 5'RACE using constant-segment primers. MiXCR was run by TCRdb on the 5' RACE reads, yielding one entry per CDR3 protein. Here the sample spans around 390,000 distinct CDR3 sequences, about 15% being singletons. Sequencing was done on a sample of PBMCs or a T cell subset sorted from them (not recorded which). This chain uses TRBV6-5 with TRBJ1-3; D uncertain. This TCR derives from a man aged 18 to 30 who had mild COVID-19 (a few samples of this study predate the infection). Cell type and time point are not known. CDR3 sequence: CASRPWAFSGNTIYF. Here the CDR3 DNA reads TGTGCCAGCAGGCCCTGGGCTTTCTCTGGAAACACCATATATTTT.